These 29 T cell receptor beta chains originate from one sample sequenced in a study of metastatic and nonmetastatic thyroid tumors. TCRdb ran MiXCR on the PCR reads. The sample consists of approximately 82,000 clones, roughly an eighth of them appearing once. Each patient went into thyroid surgery without having received any treatment. The specimen was tumor tissue. The receptor source for this set is a female donor with papillary thyroid cancer or a benign thyroid nodule (not recorded which). Some clones in this sample may be carry-over from other donors' samples.

This clone has at least ten counts. The CDR3 coding sequence is TGCAGTGCAGACAGGGACTTAGCCAAAAACATTCAGTACTTC. Translated: CSADRDLAKNIQYF. The chain employs TRBV20-1 and TRBJ2-4; TRBD1 might be the D (7 bases). Germline lookup yields CDR1 DFQATT and CDR2 SNEGSKA (reference sequence). V shed 6 bases and J shed 0 bases, with 12 bases lying between them. CDR3 length: 14 residues.

About this clone: This may come from a read error, since a much larger clone is one base off. A read error is likely, as this CDR3 ends without the conserved phenylalanine or tryptophan. The chain combines TRBV24-1 with TRBJ2-5, with unresolved D. Germline CDR1 and CDR2: KGHDR and SFDVKD. This CDR3 region has 13 residues. Deletions cut 2 bases from V and 3 bases from J, with 6 bases between. The DNA of the CDR3 is TGTGCCACCAGTGATTATAGAGAAGAGACCCAGTACTCC. This encodes CATSDYREETQYS.

This clone was counted ten times or more. This chain joins TRBV6-1 and TRBJ1-4; D gene unclear. The germline gives CDR1 MNHNS, CDR2 SASEGT. This CDR3 has 11 amino acids. The V end lost 4 bases, the J end lost 7 bases, and 4 bases lay between the germline ends. DNA for the CDR3: TGTGCCAGCAGTGTCATTGAAAAACTGTTTTTT. The encoded protein is CASSVIEKLFF.

On this clone: The junction shows a germline mismatch at one end, possibly a read error. Other DNA sequences within the sample encode an identical CDR3. V and J are TRBV25-1 and TRBJ2-3, with TRBD2 matching 9 bases. Germline loops: CDR1 MGHDK, CDR2 SYGVNS. This CDR3 region has 18 residues. The CDR3 DNA reads as TGTGCCAGCAGTGAGATCGGAGGACTAGCGAGGGGGGGGGATACGCAGTATTTC. This codes for CASSEIGGLARGGDTQYF.

The V and J genes are TRBV18 and TRBJ2-5; TRBD2 aligns across 10 bases. V was clipped by 0 bases and J by 1 base; unmatched bases: 8. Germline lookup yields CDR1 KGHSH and CDR2 LQKENI. The CDR3 extends over 18 amino acids. CDR3 region: CASSPPNTLAGAQETQYF. The CDR3 DNA follows: TGTGCCAGCTCACCACCGAATACTCTAGCGGGGGCCCAAGAGACCCAGTACTTC. The entire variable domain, with the rest obtained from reference TRBV18 and TRBJ2-5, is as follows: NAGVMQNPRHLVRRRGQEARLRCSPMKGHSHVYWYRQLPEEGLKFMVYLQKENIIDESGMPKERFSAEFPKEGPSILRIQQVVRGDSAAYFCASSPPNTLAGAQETQYFGPGTRLLVL.

This clone was detected many times. The chain employs TRBV12-3 or TRBV12-4 and TRBJ1-1, with D unresolved. The length of the CDR3 is 14 residues. Trimming removed 2 bases from V and 0 bases from J, with 7 bases in between. The CDR3 loop reads CASSLRGMNTEAFF. CDR3 DNA: TGTGCCAGCAGTTTACGGGGTATGAACACTGAAGCTTTCTTT.

A word on this clone: A junction end diverges from the germline sequence, so it may reflect a read error. The sample carries other DNA sequences with the same CDR3. The chain uses TRBV5-1 and TRBJ1-2; a weak D match, TRBD1 (5 bases). The CDR3 totals 16 residues. The germline V gene encodes CDR1 SGHRS and CDR2 YFSETQ. The CDR3 DNA reads as TGCGCCAGCAGTTTGCTGACAACCTTAAGGGGAGATGGATACACCTTC. Protein sequence: CASSLLTTLRGDGYTF.

On this clone: Just one base apart from a much larger clone, this may be a read error. Other DNA variants within this sample encode the same CDR3. The chain joins TRBV14 to TRBJ2-1; 7 nucleotides match TRBD1. Trimming at V came to 4 bases and at J to 6 bases, leaving 6 bases not matched to a gene. The CDR3 is 14 residues long. Germline CDR1 reads SGHDN; CDR2 reads FVKESK. CDR3 sequence: CASSLKQGCNEQFF. CDR3 DNA: TGTGCCAGCAGCCTCAAACAGGGGTGCAATGAGCAGTTCTTC.

This clone was recorded a few times. A much larger clone is a single base away; this may be a read error. This specimen includes other DNA sequences encoding the same CDR3. This sequence joins TRBV28 and TRBJ1-4; a possible D gene is TRBD1 (5 bases). The CDR3 runs to 12 residues. Germline CDR1 is MDHEN and CDR2 is SYDVKM. As DNA, the CDR3 is TGTGCCAGCAGTGATCTGGGGGAAAAACTATTTTTT. Protein sequence: CASSDLGEKLFF.

This clone was seen many times. The chain recombines TRBV24-1 with TRBJ1-3, with 9 bases aligning to TRBD1. The germline gives CDR1 KGHDR, CDR2 SFDVKD. This CDR3 is 16 amino acids long. V gave up 2 bases and J gave up 7 bases; unmatched junction bases: 8. CDR3 sequence (DNA): TGTGCCACCAGTGATTCCACAGACAGGGGGAGTAACACCATATATTTT. Encoded protein: CATSDSTDRGSNTIYF.

This clone was counted only a few times. Without the conserved terminal phenylalanine or tryptophan, this CDR3 likely stems from a read error. The chain links TRBV12-3 or TRBV12-4 to TRBJ2-1; 9 nucleotides agree with TRBD2. The CDR3 sequence is 15 residues long. The CDR3: CASSLVSGRVHDQFL. CDR3 in DNA: TGTGCCAGCAGTTTGGTTAGCGGGAGAGTCCATGATCAGTTCCTC.

Ten or more counts support this clone. The rearrangement links TRBV25-1 to TRBJ1-2, with D unclear. The CDR3 has 13 amino acids. Trimming took off 1 base at V and 0 bases at J, with 3 bases between the two ends. In germline, CDR1 is MGHDK, CDR2 SYGVNS. The DNA for the CDR3 is TGTGCCAGCAGTGAATCTCCTAACTATGGCTACACCTTC. Its translation is CASSESPNYGYTF.

This clone was seen at least ten times. The chain joins TRBV5-1 to TRBJ2-7; D is tentatively TRBD1 or TRBD2 (6 bases each). In germline, CDR1 is SGHRS, CDR2 YFSETQ. Trimming removed 4 bases from V and 0 bases from J, with 17 bases in between. This CDR3 comprises 16 residues. CDR3 DNA: TGCGCCAGCAGCCCGCCGCGGGACACGATCTCCTACGAGCAGTACTTC. Amino acid sequence: CASSPPRDTISYEQYF.

The sample holds many counts of this clone. V is TRBV19 and J is TRBJ2-1, with 7 bases matching TRBD2. J lost 8 bases, V lost 5 bases, and 12 bases had no gene match. CDR3 length: 15 residues. Looked up from germline, CDR1 is LNHDA and CDR2 is SQIVND (reference sequence). For the CDR3, the DNA is TGTGCCAGTAGTCCCACAAGCGGGATTATTGATGAGCAGTTCTTC. This translates into CASSPTSGIIDEQFF. Full variable domain (rest looked up from reference TRBV19 and TRBJ2-1): DGGITQSPKYLFRKEGQNVTLSCEQNLNHDAMYWYRQDPGQGLRLIYYSQIVNDFQKGDIAEGYSVSREKKESFPLTVTSAQKNPTAFYLCASSPTSGIIDEQFFGPGTRLTVL.

This clone appeared many times. V is TRBV10-2 and J is TRBJ2-1; no clear D. From germline, CDR1 is WSHSY and CDR2 SAAADI. Trimming cost V 0 bases and J 2 bases, with 14 bases left between them. This CDR3 is built from 17 residues. The CDR3 DNA reads TGCGCCAGCAGTGAGTCGTGGTCTGGGCTGGCCTACAATGAGCAGTTCTTC. Its protein product is CASSESWSGLAYNEQFF.

Note on this clone: This could be a read error, since a much larger clone is one nucleotide away. V is TRBV7-9 and J is TRBJ2-5; D not certain. Between the trimmed V and J ends, which lost 7 bases and 2 bases, there was a span of 14 bases. The germline V gene has CDR1 SEHNR and CDR2 FQNEAQ (reference sequence). The CDR3 runs to 14 residues. For the CDR3, the DNA is TGTGCCAGCATCTCCGTCCTACCTCAAGAGACCCAGTACTTC. This gives the protein CASISVLPQETQYF. Full variable domain (remainder filled in from reference TRBV7-9 and TRBJ2-5): DTGVSQNPRHKITKRGQNVTFRCDPISEHNRLYWYRQTLGQGPEFLTYFQNEAQLEKSRLLSDRFSAERPKGSFSTLEIQRTEQGDSAMYLCASISVLPQETQYFGPGTRLLVL.

This clone was recorded many times. The chain combines TRBV3-1 with TRBJ1-2; D remains ambiguous. Germline assignment: CDR1 LGHDT and CDR2 YNNKEL (reference sequence). The CDR3 is 13 amino acids. V dropped 1 base and J dropped 4 bases, with 7 bases sitting between them. The CDR3 coding sequence is TGTGCCAGCAGCCAAGGTGTAGCCTATGGCTACACCTTC. Translation gives CASSQGVAYGYTF.

In its sample, this clone was seen a few times. The CDR3 coding sequence is TGTGCCAGCAGCAACACCGGGACGCTCAATGAGCAGTTCTTC. Protein sequence: CASSNTGTLNEQFF. This chain uses TRBV5-6 with TRBJ2-1; the D gene could be TRBD1 or TRBD2 (5 bases each). Trimming cost V 4 bases and J 6 bases, with 14 bases left between them. Germline V CDR1 and CDR2: SGHDT, YYEEEE. CDR3 length: 14 residues.

This clone was detected ten times or more. The sample has other DNA sequences that encode this CDR3 too. V is TRBV19 and J is TRBJ1-1; TRBD1 matches at 7 bases. The ends lost 6 bases at V and 4 bases at J; junction bases unmatched: 5. CDR1 is LNHDA and CDR2 is SQIVND in the germline V gene (reference sequence). The CDR3 length is 13 residues. CDR3 coding DNA: TGTGCCAGTAGCCGAACAGGGGCCACTGAAGCTTTCTTT. Protein product: CASSRTGATEAFF.

This clone has a handful of counts. The chain carries TRBV30 and TRBJ2-7; TRBD1 matches at 8 bases. This CDR3 contains 19 residues. Looked up from germline, CDR1 is GTSNPN and CDR2 is SVGIG (reference sequence). J was trimmed by 3 bases and V by 3 bases; bases with no gene match: 22. The CDR3 DNA follows: TGTGCCTGGAGCCCCCCCCGGGGCAGGGGGCTCCCCGGGAACTACGAGCAGTACTTC. This codes for CAWSPPRGRGLPGNYEQYF.

This clone was observed at least ten times. The junction does not match germline at one end; this may be a read error. Other DNA sequences in this specimen translate into the identical CDR3. This chain uses TRBV19 with TRBJ1-1, with 7 positions matching TRBD1. The CDR3 loop spans 14 amino acids. Germline V lookup: CDR1 LNHDA, CDR2 SQIVND (reference sequence). CDR3 coding DNA: TGTGCCAGTAGTGAGAATAACAGGGGCGCTGAAGCTTTCTTC. This encodes CASSENNRGAEAFF.

This clone was seen a handful of times. A much more abundant neighbour one base away suggests this may be a read error. This chain links TRBV12-5 with TRBJ2-7; 8 bases align to TRBD2. This CDR3 is built from 16 residues. Unmatched junction bases numbered 11, after V lost 0 bases and J lost 7 bases. CDR1 is LGHNT, CDR2 FRNRAP, per germline. The CDR3 nucleotides are TGTGCTAGTGGTTTGGTTACCTGGACTAGCCGTCGGGAGCAGTACTTC. Translating it yields CASGLVTWTSRREQYF.

This clone was recorded at least ten times. The chain links TRBV7-9 to TRBJ2-7; TRBD1 aligns across 8 bases. CDR1 is SEHNR and CDR2 is FQNEAQ in the germline V gene (reference sequence). With 4 bases clipped from V and 4 bases from J, the junction kept 9 bases outside the gene matches. The CDR3 loop spans 15 amino acids. DNA of the CDR3: TGTGCCAGCAGCTCGCCGAGCAGGGGGCTGTACGAGCAGTACTTC. Protein sequence: CASSSPSRGLYEQYF.

A word on this clone: This may come from a read error, since a much larger clone is one base off. The CDR3 sequence is CASSVGTGAFNEQFF. In DNA, the CDR3 is TGTGCCAGCAGCGTTGGGACAGGTGCTTTCAATGAGCAGTTCTTC. V usage is TRBV5-5 and J usage is TRBJ2-1; 8 nucleotides line up with TRBD1. The CDR3 is made up of 15 amino acids. The germline gives CDR1 SGHKS, CDR2 YYEKEE (reference sequence). V lost 4 bases to trimming and J lost 6 bases; unmatched junction nucleotides: 9.

The chain uses TRBV6-1 and TRBJ1-2; unclear D gene. Trimming shortened V by 6 bases and J by 0 bases, and 11 bases separated the two germline ends. CDR3 length equals 14 residues. Germline V gives CDR1 MNHNS, CDR2 SASEGT. As DNA, the CDR3 is TGTGCCAGCAGGACGGCAGTAGCTAACTATGGCTACACCTTC. Its translation is CASRTAVANYGYTF.

This clone was observed many times. The chain links TRBV2 to TRBJ2-5, with 7 nucleotides matching TRBD2. Looked up from germline, CDR1 is SNHLY and CDR2 is FYNNEI. This CDR3 spans 14 amino acids. V shed 11 bases, J shed 5 bases, and the junction held 14 bases outside the gene matches. The CDR3 here is CAALGGSGGETQYF. CDR3 nucleotide sequence: TGTGCCGCCCTGGGAGGGAGCGGTGGGGAGACCCAGTACTTC. The full variable domain, in which reference TRBV2 and TRBJ2-5 provide the parts outside the CDR3, is EPEVTQTPSHQVTQMGQEVILRCVPISNHLYFYWYRQILGQKVEFLVSFYNNEISEKSEIFDDQFSVERPDGSNFTLKIRSTKLEDSAMYFCAALGGSGGETQYFGPGTRLLVL.

As regards this clone: This could be a read error, since a much larger clone is one nucleotide away. CDR3 sequence (DNA): TGTGCCAGCAGCCCGTACAAAGAGACCCAGTACTTC. Protein: CASSPYKETQYF. The V and J genes are TRBV11-2 and TRBJ2-5; D gene uncertain. CDR1 and CDR2 (germline): SGHAT, FQNNGV. The CDR3 loop spans 12 amino acids. Trimming left V 5 bases short and J 3 bases short, with 7 bases between.

In its sample, this clone was seen many times. This chain connects TRBV30 to TRBJ2-6, with no clear D. From germline, CDR1 is GTSNPN and CDR2 SVGIG (reference sequence). Trimming stripped 0 bases from V and 1 base from J, with 10 bases between. CDR3 length: 16 residues. DNA for the CDR3: TGTGCCTGGAGTGTATTGGGTCGGTCTGGGGCCAACGTCCTGACTTTC. Its protein product is CAWSVLGRSGANVLTF.

This clone was seen at least ten times. The identical CDR3 is also encoded by other nucleotide sequences in the sample. V is TRBV20-1 and J is TRBJ1-1, with a tentative D call TRBD1 (5 bases). Germline CDR1 is DFQATT and CDR2 is SNEGSKA (reference sequence). The CDR3 covers 12 residues. Trimming cost V 0 bases and J 6 bases, with 8 bases left between them. The CDR3 spells CSAREGEAEAFF. The CDR3 DNA reads TGCAGTGCTAGAGAGGGGGAGGCTGAAGCTTTCTTT.